This T cell receptor (beta chain) was identified during a study of response to subunit inactivated influenza vaccine (dated by TCRdb to 2016 to 2019). For context, the study as a whole: Deep quantitative profiling of the T cell receptor repertoire was used in the study to follow responses to a trivalent subunit inactivated influenza vaccine. What the research found in general, with its limitations: The authors suggested that each seasonal influenza vaccination may recruit only a limited number of new T cells.

From the cysteine through the phenylalanine, the CDR3 covers 17 amino acids. Only the CDR3 DNA is retained, 51 bases long and in frame from the first base. CDR1 SGHTA and CDR2 FQGNSA are derived from the germline V gene. Trimming removed 2 bases from V and 9 bases from J, leaving 20 bases between the germline ends. This clonotype showed up just a few times. There is no known antigen for this receptor. No much larger clonotype is one base removed from it; base qualities were not supplied. The library was produced with RT-PCR. Sequencing took place on an Illumina HiSeq 2500. TCRdb reanalyzed the raw reads on its own, using fastp at Q25 for trimming and MiXCR for clone calling, and kept in-frame beta chains. Merged by CDR3 protein, the rows form single entries marked with the most common genes and DNA. Here the sample has a few hundred thousand distinct CDR3 sequences; approximately 11% occur a single time. The ten largest clones add up to about an eighth of the sample.

The time point label, as the study defines it: approximately 40 days after influenza vaccine administration. Recombination connected TRBV7-2 to TRBJ1-6; confidence is insufficient to name the D gene. Sequenced here: PBMCs from blood, sampled about 40 days after vaccination. The sequence derives from a man between 50 and 59 years old who received an inactivated influenza vaccine. Donor details come from another sample of the same person, matched by shared clones. The CDR3 reads CASSLIRGKWGGSPLHF. The DNA reads as follows: TGTGCCAGCAGCTTAATTAGAGGCAAGTGGGGAGGTTCACCCCTCCACTTT.